The sequence of this T cell receptor beta chain was determined in a study of graft-versus-host responses after intestinal transplantation (dated by TCRdb to 2020 to 2022). At the level of the whole study: Multivisceral, liver-intestinal, or isolated intestinal transplants were received by the recipients. Donor T cell macrochimerism was defined as a peak of at least 4% donor T cells among recipient peripheral blood mononuclear cells. To identify alloreactive clones, pre-transplant mixed lymphocyte reaction products were sequenced and compared with unstimulated pre-transplant donor and recipient T cells. All recipients received anti-thymocyte globulin induction followed by maintenance tacrolimus and steroids for around 3 years. After intestinal transplantation, graft-versus-host and host-versus-graft alloreactive T cell clones were followed in the graft, circulation and bone marrow using bulk TCR-beta CDR3 sequencing. The cohort enrolled 24 intestinal transplant recipients including one retransplant, and a few patients lacking pretransplant specimens were excluded. Samples from a few later patients were sequenced in-house on an Illumina MiSeq with MiXCR processing rather than by the commercial service. Study-wide conclusions, independent of this receptor: Early after transplant, peak levels of circulating GvH clones were associated with declines in HvG clones. The relatively low number and heterogeneity of intestinal transplant patients limited the conclusions. GvH clones were detected in recipient bone marrow, and some of these GvH clones were observed earlier in ileal mucosa or blood, consistent with an intestinal mucosal origin. In the allografts of patients with donor T cell macrochimerism, GvH to HvG T cell clonal ratios were high.

Blood samples were collected up to 4 times in the first month after transplant and then at least monthly when available. Concerning this clone: No cognate antigen has been identified for it. No qualities accompany the bases; no much larger clone lies one base away.

Receptors were amplified or captured by the immunoSEQ multiplex PCR assay. Adaptive Biotechnologies carried out high-throughput TCR-beta CDR3 sequencing of genomic DNA for most patients. The paper's data handling went like this. Adaptive's ImmunoSEQ software supplied the TCR sequencing data for about 18 patients, while MiXCR and VDJtools were used to process a few other patients. CDR3 nucleotide sequences shared between donor and recipient were removed because their origin could not be assigned. To count as alloreactive, a clone needed at least 2-fold expansion over unstimulated cells and a minimum CFSE-low frequency of 0.002% (template counts) or 0.001% (read counts). Clones detected in sequenced pre-transplant spleen, lymph node, or MLR CFSE-low populations of the donor or recipient were defined as mappable. Cumulative frequency of alloreactive clones was calculated as a percentage of all sequences weighted by copy number. Sourced from immuneACCESS, this table was stored by TCRdb with only in-frame sequences that have V and J called. A share of the clones is absent; for the studies checked, an unresolved V gene accounts for under half, and the remainder has no known explanation. Clonal size and the V and J genes are those of that table, whereas D and trimming came from the DNA. The sample table contains over 75,000 clones; only one count was recorded for about 82% of them. The top ten constitute roughly 1.4% of the sample.

From the cysteine through the phenylalanine, the CDR3 covers 14 amino acids. Only CDR3 DNA remains: 42 bases, in frame from the first base. CDR1 is given as KGHSH and CDR2 as LQKENI, both from the germline V gene. Clipping removes 6 bases from V and 3 bases from J, with 5 as the unmatched junction base count. Specimen: PBMCs, collected 255 days after intestinal transplant. The sequence was obtained from a human patient who received an intestinal transplant, so some T cells may come from the graft donor. In this chain, TRBV18 is recombined with TRBJ2-4, with TRBD2 identical over 7 junction bases. The CDR3 protein is CASSLREDKNIQYF. The nucleotides read TGTGCCAGCTCTCTCCGGGAGGACAAAAACATTCAGTACTTC.